The following is a T cell receptor beta chain sequence with its context. Its antigen is currently unknown. This entry is derived from a study of CD8 T cells in Susac syndrome. After extraction with the RNeasy kit, roughly 0.5 to 1 ug of the RNA was reverse transcribed using random hexamers. TCR beta CDR3 was amplified by immunoSEQ multiplex PCR. This amplification extended across 54 Vbeta and 13 Jbeta segments. TCRdb independently ran MiXCR on the immunoSEQ multiplex PCR reads; one entry per CDR3 protein. The data contain some 150,000 distinct CDR3 sequences, nearly 97% of them singletons. CDR3 length: 16 residues. V was pared by 3 bases and J by 14 bases, with 23 bases between. The germline gives CDR1 MNHEY, CDR2 SMNVEV (reference sequence). The study used treatment-naive patients who had stable or active relapsing-remitting disease as multiple sclerosis controls. Notes on the study in general: The study recognized that the number of individuals in its TCR sequencing and HLA analysis was relatively small.

The sequence was obtained from a human donor with multiple sclerosis. The J gene is TRBJ1-6, the V gene TRBV27; a weak D match, TRBD1 (5 bases). Sequencing was performed on CD8+ T cells from PBMCs. The CDR3 nucleotides are TGTGCCAGCAGTTTGGGTATTTGGGCGGCCCGGGGGGCCCTCCACTTT. Its protein product is CASSLGIWAARGALHF.